One and the same sample provided the 14 T cell receptor beta chains below, sequenced in a study of Siglec-9 on CD8 T cells in melanoma. Only in-frame clones appear in the TCRdb table, and some are missing; sequencing was by immunoSEQ multiplex PCR. This table holds approximately 35,000 clones, about 86% found once. Specimen: Siglec-9- CD8+ T cells sorted from blood. Every receptor here comes from a human donor in good health.

This chain connects TRBV27 to TRBJ2-1; TRBD2 might be the D (6 bases). Germline V lookup: CDR1 MNHEY, CDR2 SMNVEV (reference sequence). Deletions cut 3 bases from V and 0 bases from J, with 9 bases between. The CDR3 runs to 15 residues. The CDR3 loop reads CASSLVGGSYNEQFF. The CDR3 DNA follows: TGTGCCAGCAGTTTGGTGGGAGGCTCCTACAATGAGCAGTTCTTC.

This chain joins TRBV13 and TRBJ2-1; TRBD1 aligns across 8 bases. With 6 bases clipped from V and 4 bases from J, the junction kept 14 bases outside the gene matches. The CDR3 consists of 17 residues. CDR1 and CDR2 from the germline V gene are PRHDT and FYEKMQ (reference sequence). The CDR3 nucleotides read TGTGCCAGCAGGGGACTTAATAGGACAGGGCTATACAATGAGCAGTTCTTC. It specifies CASRGLNRTGLYNEQFF.

The chain carries TRBV5-1 and TRBJ2-7; maybe TRBD1 (5 bases). This CDR3 comprises 14 residues. Looked up from germline, CDR1 is SGHRS and CDR2 is YFSETQ. The ends were cut back, 5 bases at V and 3 bases at J, with 15 bases in the middle. CDR3 nucleotide sequence: TGCGCCAGCAGTTTCACAGGCCCGGGCTACGAGCAGTACTTC. This encodes CASSFTGPGYEQYF.

The chain's CDR3 is CASTSRVTGELFF. For the CDR3, the DNA is TGTGCCAGCACCTCCAGGGTTACCGGGGAGCTGTTTTTT. This chain connects TRBV7-6 to TRBJ2-2; tentatively, D is TRBD1 (5 bases). Trimming left V 7 bases short and J 5 bases short, with 11 bases between. Germline V lookup: CDR1 SGHVS, CDR2 FNYEAQ. This CDR3 spans 13 amino acids.

The gene calls are TRBV27 and TRBJ2-3; D assignment may be TRBD1 or TRBD2 (7 bases each). The CDR3 runs 15 residues. Germline loops: CDR1 MNHEY, CDR2 SMNVEV (reference sequence). The V gene lost 2 bases and the J gene lost 3 bases, with 12 bases spanning the gap. The CDR3 nucleotides read TGTGCCAGCAGTTTAGTGCAGGGGGGGACAGATACGCAGTATTTT. As protein: CASSLVQGGTDTQYF.

About this clone: An end of the junction differs from the germline gene, which may be a read error. CDR3: CAGSQESLAGWNEQFF. The CDR3 DNA sequence: TGTGCCGGCAGCCAAGAAAGTCTAGCGGGGTGGAATGAGCAGTTCTTC. The chain employs TRBV4-2 and TRBJ2-1; 9 bases are a match to TRBD2. There are 16 residues in the CDR3. CDR1 LGHNA and CDR2 YNFKEQ come from the germline V gene.

The rearrangement joins TRBV6-4 to TRBJ1-2; 7 bases are shared with TRBD1. The CDR3 runs to 15 residues. Germline CDR1 reads MRHNA; CDR2 reads SNTAGT. Unmatched junction bases numbered 8, after V lost 5 bases and J lost 2 bases. The CDR3 coding sequence is TGTGCCAGCAGTCCCAGGGACAGCCCCAACTATGGCTACACCTTC. Translation gives CASSPRDSPNYGYTF.

This clone has just one count. One end of the junction varies from germline; a read error may be responsible. The gene calls are TRBV7-8 and TRBJ2-3; 9 bases match TRBD2. CDR1 is SGHVS, CDR2 FQNEAQ, per germline. This CDR3 region has 17 residues. CDR3 sequence (DNA): TGTGTCAGCAGCTTAGGGCTAGCGGGACCTAGCACAGATACGCAGTATTTT. Translation: CVSSLGLAGPSTDTQYF.

CDR3 bases: TGTGCCAGCAGCTCCGACCCTGGTGGAGGAGAGACCCAGTACTTC. Translating gives CASSSDPGGGETQYF. The rearrangement joins TRBV11-3 to TRBJ2-5, with D maybe TRBD2 (5 bases). Germline CDR1 reads SGHNT; CDR2 reads YENEEA. The CDR3 spans 15 residues. Trimming pared 4 bases from V and 4 bases from J, leaving 16 bases between.

This clone was observed a handful of times. The chain has TRBV6-1 and TRBJ1-1, with TRBD1 identical over 8 bases. The trim removed 6 bases at V and 5 bases at J, leaving 5 bases unmatched. The CDR3 totals 13 residues. Germline values: CDR1 MNHNS, CDR2 SASEGT. The CDR3 region has the DNA TGTGCCAGCAGGACAGGGGAGGGAACTGAAGCTTTCTTT. As protein: CASRTGEGTEAFF.

This clone was picked up one time. This chain joins TRBV4-1 and TRBJ1-6; D gene ambiguous. The CDR3 sequence is 18 residues long. Germline CDR1 is MGHRA and CDR2 is YSYEKL. V shed 3 bases and J shed 0 bases, with 15 bases lying between them. Here the CDR3 DNA reads TGCGCCAGCAGCCACCCCGAAGTGGGGAGCTCCTATAATTCACCCCTCCACTTT. Translation: CASSHPEVGSSYNSPLHF.

The genes are TRBV27 and TRBJ2-7; the match to TRBD2 covers 7 bases. This CDR3 is built from 17 residues. In germline, CDR1 is MNHEY, CDR2 SMNVEV (reference sequence). J lost 0 bases, V lost 5 bases, and 13 bases had no gene match. This CDR3 reads CASSRLTGGSYSYEQYF. The DNA for the CDR3 is TGTGCCAGCAGTAGACTGACGGGGGGTTCATACTCCTACGAGCAGTACTTC.

The chain couples TRBV27 to TRBJ2-3; TRBD2 matches 8 bases. V was clipped by 5 bases and J by 2 bases; unmatched bases: 6. The CDR3 loop spans 15 amino acids. CDR1 is MNHEY, CDR2 SMNVEV, per germline (reference sequence). The DNA of the CDR3 is TGTGCCAGCAGTCCCCGGGGGGGTTACACAGATACGCAGTATTTT. Translation: CASSPRGGYTDTQYF.

The chain links TRBV5-1 to TRBJ1-1; D might be TRBD1 (6 bases). The germline CDR1 and CDR2 sequences are SGHRS and YFSETQ. CDR3 size: 16 residues. Deletions cut 0 bases from V and 5 bases from J, with 17 bases between. As DNA, the CDR3 is TGCGCCAGCAGCTTGGCAACGGGGGGGCCCAGAACTGAAGCTTTCTTT. This encodes CASSLATGGPRTEAFF.